This T cell receptor beta chain was retrieved from a study of PD-1 blockade in classical Hodgkin lymphoma. About the study: Nivolumab was given intravenously to patients at 3 mg/kg every 2 weeks.

Concerning this clone itself: Its antigen is unidentified. This same CDR3 is encoded by further DNA sequences in the sample.

Study conclusions and caveats: Still unresolved is the cause of the repertoire differences, which may be disease activity or prior therapy.

CDR3 length: 15 amino acids. Germline values: CDR1 SNHLY, CDR2 FYNNEI. The V segment lost 6 bases and the J segment 4 bases; nucleotides outside the gene matches: 7. Each patient experienced a relapse that followed autologous stem cell transplantation, and brentuximab vedotin exposure varied. The protocol was immunoSEQ multiplex PCR, while the TCRdb copy is restricted to in-frame clones and leaves out a portion. Of about 27,000 clones listed, just under 80% were seen once; the top ten hold roughly 33%. This sequence was found in a human donor with classical Hodgkin lymphoma. The V and J genes are TRBV2 and TRBJ2-5, with 11 bases lining up with TRBD2. This sample comprised peripheral blood mononuclear cells (PBMCs), obtained before the second cycle of nivolumab. In nucleotides, the CDR3 is TGTGCCAGCAGGGAACTAGCGGGGGCAGGAGAGACCCAGTACTTC. Translated: CASRELAGAGETQYF.